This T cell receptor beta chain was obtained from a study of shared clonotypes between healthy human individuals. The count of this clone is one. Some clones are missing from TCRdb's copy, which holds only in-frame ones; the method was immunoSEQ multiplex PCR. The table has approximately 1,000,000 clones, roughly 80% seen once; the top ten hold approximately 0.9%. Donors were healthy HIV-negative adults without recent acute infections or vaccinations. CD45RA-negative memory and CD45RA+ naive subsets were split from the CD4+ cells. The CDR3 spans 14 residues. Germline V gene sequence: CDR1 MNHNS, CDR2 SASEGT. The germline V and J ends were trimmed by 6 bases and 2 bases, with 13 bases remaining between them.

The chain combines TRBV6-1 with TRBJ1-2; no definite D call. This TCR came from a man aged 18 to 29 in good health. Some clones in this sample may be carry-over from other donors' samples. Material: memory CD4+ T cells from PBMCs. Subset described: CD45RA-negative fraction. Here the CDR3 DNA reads TGTGCCAGCAGACCCTCCGCAGAGAACTATGGCTACACCTTC. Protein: CASRPSAENYGYTF.